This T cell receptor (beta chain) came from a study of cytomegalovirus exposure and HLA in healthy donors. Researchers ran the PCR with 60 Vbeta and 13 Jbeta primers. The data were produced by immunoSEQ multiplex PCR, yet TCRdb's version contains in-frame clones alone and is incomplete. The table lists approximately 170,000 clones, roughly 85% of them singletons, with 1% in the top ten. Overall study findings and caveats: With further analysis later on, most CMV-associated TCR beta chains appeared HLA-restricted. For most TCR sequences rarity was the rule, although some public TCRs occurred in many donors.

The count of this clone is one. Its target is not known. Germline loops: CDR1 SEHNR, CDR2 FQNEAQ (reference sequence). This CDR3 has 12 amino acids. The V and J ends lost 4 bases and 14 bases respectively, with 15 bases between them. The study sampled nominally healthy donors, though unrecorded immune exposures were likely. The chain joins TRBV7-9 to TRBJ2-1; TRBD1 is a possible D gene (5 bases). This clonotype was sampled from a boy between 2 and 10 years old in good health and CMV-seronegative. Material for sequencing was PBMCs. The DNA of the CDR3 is TGTGCCAGCAGCTACCGAACAGGTGAAGAGTTCTTC. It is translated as CASSYRTGEEFF.